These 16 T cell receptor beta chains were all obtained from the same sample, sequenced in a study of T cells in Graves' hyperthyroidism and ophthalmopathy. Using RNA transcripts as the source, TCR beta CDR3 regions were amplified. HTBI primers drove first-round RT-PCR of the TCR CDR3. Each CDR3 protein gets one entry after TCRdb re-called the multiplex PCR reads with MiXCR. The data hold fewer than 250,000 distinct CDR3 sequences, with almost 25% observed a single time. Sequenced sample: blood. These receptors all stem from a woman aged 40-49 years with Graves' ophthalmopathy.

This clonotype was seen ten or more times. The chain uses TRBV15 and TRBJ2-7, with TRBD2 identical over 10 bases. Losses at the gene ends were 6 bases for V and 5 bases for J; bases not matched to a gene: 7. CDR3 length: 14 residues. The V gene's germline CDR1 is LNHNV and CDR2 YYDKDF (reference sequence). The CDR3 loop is CATREAGGPHEQYF. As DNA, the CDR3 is TGTGCCACCAGGGAAGCGGGAGGGCCCCACGAGCAGTACTTC. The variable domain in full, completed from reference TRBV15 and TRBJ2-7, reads DAMVIQNPRYQVTQFGKPVTLSCSQTLNHNVMYWYQQKSSQAPKLLFHYYDKDFNNEADTPDNFQSRRPNTSFCFLDIRSPGLGDTAMYLCATREAGGPHEQYFGPGTRLTVT.

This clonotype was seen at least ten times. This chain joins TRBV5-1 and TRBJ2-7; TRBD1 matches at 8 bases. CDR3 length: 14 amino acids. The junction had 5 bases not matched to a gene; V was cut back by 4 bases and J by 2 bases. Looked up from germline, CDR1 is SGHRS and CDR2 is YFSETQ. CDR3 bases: TGCGCCAGCAGCGGGACGGGACAGGCCTACGAGCAGTACTTC. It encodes CASSGTGQAYEQYF.

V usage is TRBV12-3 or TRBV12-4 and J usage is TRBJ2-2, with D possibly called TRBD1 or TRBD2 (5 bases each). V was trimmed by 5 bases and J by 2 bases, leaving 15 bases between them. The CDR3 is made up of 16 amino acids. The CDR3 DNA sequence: TGTGCCAGCAGTCGAACCGGGACCTTAAACACCGGGGAGCTGTTTTTT. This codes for CASSRTGTLNTGELFF.

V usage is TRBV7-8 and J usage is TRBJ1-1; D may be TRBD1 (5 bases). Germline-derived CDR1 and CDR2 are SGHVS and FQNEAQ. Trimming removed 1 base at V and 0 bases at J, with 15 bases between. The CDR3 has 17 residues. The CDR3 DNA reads TGTGCCAGCAGCTTAGTTACCCAGGGAACCTTGAACACTGAAGCTTTCTTT. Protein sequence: CASSLVTQGTLNTEAFF.

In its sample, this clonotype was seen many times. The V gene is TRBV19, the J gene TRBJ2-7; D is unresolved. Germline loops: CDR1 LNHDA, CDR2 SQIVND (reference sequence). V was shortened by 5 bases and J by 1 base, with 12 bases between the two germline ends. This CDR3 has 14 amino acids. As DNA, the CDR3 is TGTGCCAGTAGTGTTGGACGAGTTTCCTACGAGCAGTACTTC. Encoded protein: CASSVGRVSYEQYF.

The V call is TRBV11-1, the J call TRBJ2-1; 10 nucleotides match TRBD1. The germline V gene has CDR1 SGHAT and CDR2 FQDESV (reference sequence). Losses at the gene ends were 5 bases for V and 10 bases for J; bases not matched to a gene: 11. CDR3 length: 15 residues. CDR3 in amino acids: CASSTRDRGVGEQFF. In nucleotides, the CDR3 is TGTGCCAGCAGCACCCGGGACAGGGGTGTCGGCGAGCAGTTCTTC.

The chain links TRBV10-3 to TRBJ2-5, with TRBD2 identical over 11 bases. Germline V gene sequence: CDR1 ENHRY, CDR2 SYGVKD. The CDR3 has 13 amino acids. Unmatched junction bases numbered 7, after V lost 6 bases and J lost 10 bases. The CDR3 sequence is CAIRTSGAGIQYF. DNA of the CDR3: TGTGCCATCAGGACTAGCGGGGCCGGGATCCAGTACTTC.

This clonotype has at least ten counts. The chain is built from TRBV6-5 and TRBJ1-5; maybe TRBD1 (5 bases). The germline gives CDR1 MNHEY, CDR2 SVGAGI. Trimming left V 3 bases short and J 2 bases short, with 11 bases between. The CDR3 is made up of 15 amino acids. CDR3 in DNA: TGTGCCAGCAGTTATCGGGGGGGAGGCAATCAGCCCCAGCATTTT. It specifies CASSYRGGGNQPQHF.

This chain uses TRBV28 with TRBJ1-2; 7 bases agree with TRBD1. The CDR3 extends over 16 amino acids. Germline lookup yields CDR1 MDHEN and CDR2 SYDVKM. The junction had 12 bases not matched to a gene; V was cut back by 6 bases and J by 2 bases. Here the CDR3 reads CASRRQTGHRNYGYTF. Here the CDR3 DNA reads TGTGCCAGCAGACGCCAGACAGGGCACCGGAACTATGGCTACACCTTC.

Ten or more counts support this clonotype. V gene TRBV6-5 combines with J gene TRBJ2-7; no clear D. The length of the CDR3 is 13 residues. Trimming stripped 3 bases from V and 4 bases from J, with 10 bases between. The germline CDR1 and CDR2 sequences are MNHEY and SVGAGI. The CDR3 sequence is CASSYGSDYEQYF. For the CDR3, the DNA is TGTGCCAGCAGTTATGGGTCGGATTACGAGCAGTACTTC.

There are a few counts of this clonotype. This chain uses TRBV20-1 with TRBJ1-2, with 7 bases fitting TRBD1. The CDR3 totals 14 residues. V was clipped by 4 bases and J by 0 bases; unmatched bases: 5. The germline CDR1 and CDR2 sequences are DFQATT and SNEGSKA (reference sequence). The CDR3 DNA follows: TGCAGTGCTACTACAGGGGTGGCTAACTATGGCTACACCTTC. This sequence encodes CSATTGVANYGYTF.

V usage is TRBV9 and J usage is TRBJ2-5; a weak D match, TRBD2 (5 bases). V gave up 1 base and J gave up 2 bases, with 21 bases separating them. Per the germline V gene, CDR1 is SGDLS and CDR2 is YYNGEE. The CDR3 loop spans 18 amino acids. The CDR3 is CASSVSASVRDWQETQYF. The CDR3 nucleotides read TGTGCCAGCAGCGTATCTGCGTCCGTGAGGGATTGGCAAGAGACCCAGTACTTC.

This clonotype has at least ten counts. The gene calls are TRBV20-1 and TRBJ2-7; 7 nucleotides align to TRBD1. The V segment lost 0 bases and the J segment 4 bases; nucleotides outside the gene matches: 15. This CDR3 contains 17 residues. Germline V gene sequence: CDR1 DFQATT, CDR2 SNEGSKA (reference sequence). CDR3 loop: CSARETGDSPSLYEQYF. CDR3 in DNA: TGCAGTGCTAGAGAAACCGGGGACAGCCCCTCCTTATACGAGCAGTACTTC.

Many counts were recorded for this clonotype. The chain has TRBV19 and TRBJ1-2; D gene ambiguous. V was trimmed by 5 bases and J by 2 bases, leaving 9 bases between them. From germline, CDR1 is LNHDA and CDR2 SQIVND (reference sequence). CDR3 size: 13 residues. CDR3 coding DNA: TGTGCCAGTAGTGTGACTGGGAACTATGGCTACACCTTC. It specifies CASSVTGNYGYTF.

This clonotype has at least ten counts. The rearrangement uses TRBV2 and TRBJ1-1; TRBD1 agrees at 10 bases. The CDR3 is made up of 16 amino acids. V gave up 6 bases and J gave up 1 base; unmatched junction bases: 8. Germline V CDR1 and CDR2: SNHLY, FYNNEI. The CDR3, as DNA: TGTGCCAGCAGCCCCGGGACAGGGGTTTCGAACACTGAAGCTTTCTTT. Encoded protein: CASSPGTGVSNTEAFF.

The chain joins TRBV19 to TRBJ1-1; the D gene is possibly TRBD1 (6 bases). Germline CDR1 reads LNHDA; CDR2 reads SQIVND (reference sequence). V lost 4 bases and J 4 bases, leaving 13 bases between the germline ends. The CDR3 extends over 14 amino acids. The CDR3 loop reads CASSKTGGSTEAFF. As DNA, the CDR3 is TGTGCCAGTAGTAAGACAGGAGGGTCCACTGAAGCTTTCTTT.